These T cell receptor beta chains were read from a single sample in a study of human T cells and chemical hapten exposure. From the RACE reads, TCRdb called clonotypes with MiXCR, one entry per CDR3 protein. The sample has about 77,000 distinct CDR3 sequences, around 9.3% seen once; the top ten hold about 1.7%. Sequencing was done on a sample of whole blood. All receptors come from a female donor in good health. Some clones in this sample may be carry-over from other donors' samples. Both conserved end residues are part of each CDR3.

j_call v_call cdr3_aa
TRBJ1-6 TRBV5-4 CASSLAGVGISPLHF
TRBJ2-3 TRBV2 CASSEKGVRGTDTQYF
TRBJ2-3 TRBV20-1 CSASPHGGRTDTQYF
TRBJ1-1 TRBV3-1 CASSQYGENTEAFF
TRBJ2-1 TRBV2 CASRKSNEQFF
TRBJ1-2 TRBV6-6 CASSYGTDAYGYTF
TRBJ2-7 TRBV6-1 CASSENRDGPYEQYF
TRBJ2-7 TRBV20-1 CSATGSAYEQYF
TRBJ2-3 TRBV3-1 CASSLLDTQYF
TRBJ2-1 TRBV2 CASSVRGRNGNEQFF
TRBJ2-1 TRBV6-2/TRBV6-3 CASSYDKYRDGRYNEQFF
TRBJ1-1 TRBV2 CASSEQAEAFF
TRBJ1-3 TRBV25-1 CASTDPGTSGNTIYF
TRBJ2-2 TRBV7-3 CASSLEQGVTTGELFF
TRBJ1-2 TRBV7-9 CASSFDAGDYGYTF
TRBJ1-5 TRBV21-1 CASSKDQQGGHSNQPQHF
TRBJ2-3 TRBV7-6 CASSYLTDTQYF
TRBJ1-5 TRBV6-1 CATTPNRARGNQPQHF
TRBJ1-2 TRBV27 CASSLFPTGRTGYTF
TRBJ1-1 TRBV18 CASSPQGVVTEAFF
TRBJ2-5 TRBV7-7 CASSLGSGSSRGSQETQYF
TRBJ2-1 TRBV28 CASSSRNRGNEQFF
TRBJ2-7 TRBV6-2/TRBV6-3 CASSLARSGTYEQYF
TRBJ1-5 TRBV10-2 CASSESPYRAHNQPQHF
TRBJ2-5 TRBV7-9 CASSLSPGGAGPQETQYF
TRBJ1-1 TRBV29-1 CSVDRNTEAFF
TRBJ1-1 TRBV11-2 CASSLTPGRTNTEAFF
TRBJ2-7 TRBV19 CATNKMGEREQYF
TRBJ1-1 TRBV6-1 CASTAEWDTEAFF
TRBJ2-2 TRBV3-1 CASSQGWDTGELFF
TRBJ1-5 TRBV20-1 CSADRGYSNQPQHF
TRBJ1-4 TRBV4-3 CASSQDPRSATNEKLFF
TRBJ1-3 TRBV18 CASSPQGNSGNTIYF
TRBJ2-5 TRBV11-3 CASSPSLQETQYF
TRBJ1-4 TRBV7-9 CASSAGQGWKKLFF
TRBJ1-4 TRBV2 CASSESMGNEKLFF
TRBJ1-4 TRBV29-1 CSVEDYDTGREKLFF
TRBJ2-7 TRBV20-1 CSARDRTTGTSYEQYF
TRBJ1-1 TRBV6-5 CASSPEVPGQLLNTEAFF
TRBJ1-2 TRBV5-1 CASSLEVQGDGYTF
TRBJ2-4 TRBV7-2 CASRGGGQTQDIQYF
TRBJ1-2 TRBV27 CASSPRQLDGYTF
TRBJ2-3 TRBV27 CASSSSGGARDTQYF
TRBJ2-7 TRBV19 CASSSRGDRGREQYF
TRBJ2-7 TRBV27 CASSSYLYEQYF
TRBJ1-1 TRBV5-1 CASSLEQDTEAFF
TRBJ2-3 TRBV5-5 CASSYGTGFRTDTQYF
TRBJ1-5 TRBV27 CASSLNGDSNQPQHF
TRBJ2-7 TRBV15 CATSRDQGKAYEQYF
TRBJ2-3 TRBV3-1 CASSLRGNTDTQYF
TRBJ1-1 TRBV2 CASSVRQGVTEAFF
TRBJ2-5 TRBV5-1 CASSPGGEETQYF
TRBJ2-3 TRBV12-3/TRBV12-4 CASSGGLRRWTDTQYF
TRBJ1-1 TRBV3-1 CASSQVGIRMNTEAFF